This T cell receptor (beta chain) appears in the sequencing data of a study of cytomegalovirus exposure and HLA in healthy donors. Study-wide results and limits: TCR beta V- and J-gene trimming was later associated with a missense DCLRE1C variant.

In germline, CDR1 is LNHNV, CDR2 YYDKDF (reference sequence). This CDR3 has 16 amino acids. The germline V and J ends were trimmed by 5 bases and 5 bases, with 19 bases remaining between them. The study ran its PCR with 60 Vbeta and 13 Jbeta primers. The data were produced by immunoSEQ multiplex PCR, yet TCRdb's version contains in-frame clones alone and is incomplete. The profile shows over 150,000 clones, around 68% of them singletons. About this clone: Its antigen remains unknown.

J is TRBJ2-1 and V is TRBV15, with D tentatively TRBD1 (6 bases). The sample consisted of PBMCs. The TCR sequence derives from a man aged 25 to 45 in good health and CMV-seronegative. This CDR3 is CATSPRSGVHNNEQFF. DNA for the CDR3: TGTGCCACCAGCCCTCGCTCAGGGGTACATAACAATGAGCAGTTCTTC.